This record concerns one T cell receptor beta chain sequence. The sample holds many counts of this clonotype. No antigen is known for it. No clone much larger than this one lies a single base away; base qualities are absent. V is cut by 1 base and J by 1 base, and the space between the germline ends is 7 bases. The CDR3 covers 14 residues, taking in both the cysteine and the phenylalanine. The entry retains the CDR3 DNA only, 42 bases that are in frame from base 1. The germline V gene provides CDR1 SGHTA and CDR2 FQGNSA. Preparation of the library involved 5' RACE. Instrument used: NextSeq 500. To correct for sequencing error and PCR bias, the TCR library protocol tagged individual cDNA molecules with unique molecular identifiers. TCR alpha and beta chains were both sequenced, and the abundances of alpha and beta sequences in each sample were closely correlated with each other. The study's processing was this. Decombinator V4 was used to annotate the V gene, J gene and CDR3 of the TCR sequences. Expanded TCRs were defined as changing significantly between any two time points under a Poisson model with p below 0.0001. Abundances of TCRs were expressed as counts per million after normalisation to the total number of TCRs sequenced in each sample. MAIT TCRs were defined by TRAV1-2 paired with TRAJ12, TRAJ20 or TRAJ33, and iNKT TCRs by TRAV10 paired with TRAJ18. VDJdb, accessed 1 November 2021, was searched for CMV, EBV and SARS-CoV-2 annotated TCRs, with TCRs annotated for multiple antigens excluded. Starting from the raw public reads, TCRdb applied fastp trimming at Q25, assembled clones with MiXCR and retained in-frame beta chains. Rows matching on CDR3 protein sequence are summarized as one entry with the most common DNA and genes. The V and J calls follow TCRdb's processing rather than the paper's. The sample has some 49,000 distinct CDR3 sequences on record, about 11% of them singletons. About 9.7% of the sample rests with the top ten.

The study was a case-control design nested within a healthcare worker cohort in London, UK, with weekly nasopharyngeal swab PCR tests and blood sampling. Between 23 and 31 March 2020, the week of the UK lockdown, healthcare workers were enrolled and then followed up weekly for as long as 16 weeks. The source of the sample is a study of early T cells in non-severe SARS-CoV-2 infection (dated by TCRdb to the early 2020s). Study-wide context: TCR sequencing used bulk RNA from unsorted whole blood, so alpha and beta chains could not be paired.

Broad study findings and their caveats: Matching against VDJdb was skewed toward anti-spike CD8 responses, likely underestimated virus-specific expansions, and missed private and CD4 specificities.

This clonotype was sampled from an adult who was a healthcare worker with PCR-confirmed SARS-CoV-2 infection or an uninfected control (not recorded which). Rearrangement joined TRBV7-2 to TRBJ1-1, with no confidently assigned D gene. The sample was whole blood. The bases are TGTGCCAGCAGCTTAGGCCAGTCGAACACTGAAGCTTTCTTT. This gives the protein CASSLGQSNTEAFF.